The 7 T cell receptor beta chains listed next were all sequenced from one sample in a study of blood T cells in healthy people across ages. PCR was performed a second time for about 7 to 11 cycles using a sample-barcoded 5' primer and a J-beta primer mix. TCRdb fed the 5' RACE reads into MiXCR, producing one record per CDR3 protein. Found here are around 1,500,000 distinct CDR3 sequences, over 25% of them singletons; the top ten hold approximately 7.7%. Sequencing was done on a sample of blood. Every receptor here comes from a woman aged 25 to 45 in good health.

This clonotype has a count of ten or more. The chain is built from TRBV4-1 and TRBJ2-1; TRBD1 might be the D (6 bases). CDR1 MGHRA and CDR2 YSYEKL come from the germline V gene. V shed 3 bases and J shed 6 bases, with 15 bases lying between them. The CDR3 runs 15 residues. The CDR3 spells CASSQHGQKTNEQFF. The CDR3 bases are TGCGCCAGCAGCCAGCATGGACAGAAAACCAATGAGCAGTTCTTC.

This clonotype was counted a few times. The gene calls are TRBV7-2 and TRBJ2-7; maybe TRBD2 (5 bases). The V end lost 5 bases, the J end lost 0 bases, and 14 bases lay between the germline ends. This CDR3 has 15 amino acids. Germline V gives CDR1 SGHTA, CDR2 FQGNSA. CDR3 in amino acids: CASSLSGSSSYEQYF. The CDR3, as DNA: TGTGCCAGCAGCCTATCGGGATCGAGCTCCTACGAGCAGTACTTC. Based on the CDR3 plus reference TRBV7-2 and TRBJ2-7, the full variable domain is GAGVSQSPSNKVTEKGKDVELRCDPISGHTALYWYRQSLGQGLEFLIYFQGNSAPDKSGLPSDRFSAERTGGSVSTLTIQRTQQEDSAVYLCASSLSGSSSYEQYFGPGTRLTVT.

The chain employs TRBV30 and TRBJ2-1, with 9 bases lining up with TRBD2. J gave up 7 bases and V 0 bases, and 7 bases lay outside the gene matches. CDR1 is GTSNPN, CDR2 SVGIG, per germline (reference sequence). The CDR3 runs 15 residues. The CDR3 here is CAWSVSSGRLNEQFF. The CDR3 region has the DNA TGTGCCTGGAGTGTGTCGAGCGGGAGGTTAAATGAGCAGTTCTTC.

On this clonotype: One end of the junction fails to match germline, which may point to a read error. CDR3 bases: TGCACCAGCAGCTGGAAGGTGCCCTACGAGCAGTACTTC. Translation: CTSSWKVPYEQYF. The rearrangement uses TRBV5-1 and TRBJ2-7; D is unresolved. Germline V lookup: CDR1 SGHRS, CDR2 YFSETQ. The CDR3 is made up of 13 amino acids.

This clonotype was picked up a small number of times. This may be a read error: a much more frequent sequence differs by one nucleotide. The chain is built from TRBV15 and TRBJ2-4; 12 bases fit TRBD2. CDR1 LNHNV and CDR2 YYDKDF come from the germline V gene (reference sequence). The CDR3 totals 17 residues. The V gene end was trimmed by 3 bases and the J gene end by 13 bases; junction bases not matched to a gene: 16. The CDR3 spells CATSRARRLAGEWEQYF. CDR3 sequence (DNA): TGTGCCACCAGCAGGGCCCGGAGACTAGCGGGAGAATGGGAGCAGTACTTC.

V gene TRBV6-5 combines with J gene TRBJ1-1; D gene ambiguous. Germline values: CDR1 MNHEY, CDR2 SVGAGI. Trimming stripped 6 bases from V and 7 bases from J, with 15 bases between. The CDR3 totals 13 residues. CDR3 sequence: CASSPRRLGEAFF. CDR3 coding DNA: TGTGCCAGCAGCCCCCGCAGGTTGGGTGAAGCTTTCTTT.

This clonotype has ten or more counts. The V and J genes are TRBV25-1 and TRBJ2-5; D is perhaps TRBD1 or TRBD2 (5 bases each). The CDR3 has 13 residues. The V gene lost 2 bases and the J gene lost 5 bases, with 9 bases spanning the gap. Germline assignment: CDR1 MGHDK and CDR2 SYGVNS. CDR3 protein: CASSEQGEETQYF. The CDR3 DNA follows: TGTGCCAGCAGTGAACAGGGAGAGGAGACCCAGTACTTC.